The clone carrying this TCR beta chain has a handful of counts. The antigen is not known. The CDR3 length is 16 residues. Unmatched junction bases numbered 17, after V lost 5 bases and J lost 7 bases. Germline V gene lookup returns CDR1 SGHDT and CDR2 YYEEEE. The sample originates from a study of CD8 T cells in ankylosing spondylitis. Study observations and caveats: Seven to nine highly homologous variants formed a TCR beta motif that appeared characteristic of ankylosing spondylitis blood. Clones tied to disease were said to be significantly enriched in matched ankylosing spondylitis synovial fluid. In peripheral blood, disease-linked CD8+ clones occurred at relatively low frequencies. Previous work reported some of these motif variants in the synovial fluid and blood of reactive arthritis.

Libraries for TCR beta were made by quantitative 5'-RACE with molecular barcodes. TCRdb recomputed calls from the 5' RACE reads with MiXCR, one row per CDR3 protein. Among hundreds of thousands of distinct CDR3 sequences listed, about 12% were seen once. The receptor was isolated from a male donor with ankylosing spondylitis. The sequenced sample was blood, either unsorted or a sorted T cell fraction (not recorded which). The rearrangement links TRBV5-6 to TRBJ2-7; 8 bases line up with TRBD1. The CDR3 sequence: CASRPVEGRGREEQYF. DNA for the CDR3: TGTGCCAGCAGGCCGGTCGAGGGCAGGGGGCGCGAAGAGCAGTACTTC.